This T cell receptor beta chain is from a study of tumor-infiltrating lymphocytes in primary liver carcinoma. Study context: Per sample, productive TCRbeta reads numbered roughly 3.5 to 7.13 million, similar across tissue types.

Unsorted whole blood yielded blood RNA, and germline DNA was extracted as well. Investigators obtained approximately 4 milliliters of peripheral blood ahead of surgery. Starting from 500 ng of total RNA, TCR beta cDNA was produced with a primer in the constant region. Slightly modified ARM-PCR served as the procedure for the TCR beta libraries. These libraries came from three rounds of nested multiplex PCR. TRBV1-TRBV30 forward primers paired with a C-beta reverse primer drove the first two PCR rounds, roughly 10 cycles each. One entry per CDR3 protein results from TCRdb running MiXCR on the multiplex PCR reads. The sample has a few hundred thousand distinct CDR3 sequences, about 50% seen once. Germline CDR1 reads SQVTM; CDR2 reads ANQGSEA. Trimming shortened V by 6 bases and J by 3 bases, and 23 bases separated the two germline ends. The CDR3 contains 16 residues.

The genes are TRBV29-1 and TRBJ1-2; no definite D call. What was sequenced was peripheral blood. The sequence was collected from a woman aged 25-40 years with primary liver carcinoma and hepatitis B virus infection. CDR3 sequence reads: CSVRGGSPYTDYGYTF. CDR3 in DNA: TGCAGCGTCCGCGGAGGCAGCCCCTATACCGACTATGGCTACACCTTC.